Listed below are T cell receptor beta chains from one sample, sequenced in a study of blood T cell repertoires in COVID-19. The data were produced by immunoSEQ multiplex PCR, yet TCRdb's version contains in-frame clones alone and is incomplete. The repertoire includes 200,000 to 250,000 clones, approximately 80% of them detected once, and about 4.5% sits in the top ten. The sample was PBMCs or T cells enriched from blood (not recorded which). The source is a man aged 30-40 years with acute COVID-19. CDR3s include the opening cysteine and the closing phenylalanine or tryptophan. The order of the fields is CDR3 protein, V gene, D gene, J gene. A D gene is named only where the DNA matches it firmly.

CASTPAPYDGYTF,TRBV28,-,TRBJ1-2
CASDGGIYGYTF,TRBV30,-,TRBJ1-2
CASRTGILYGYTF,TRBV27,TRBD1,TRBJ1-2
CASSESRTAYGYTF,TRBV6-1,-,TRBJ1-2
CASSWDNNSPLHF,TRBV5-4,-,TRBJ1-6
CASSEQLNEQFF,TRBV6-1,-,TRBJ2-1
CASSQERGIYGYTF,TRBV14,-,TRBJ1-2
CASSEYGILNTIYF,TRBV25-1,-,TRBJ1-3
CASGYWGAGANVLTF,TRBV6-5,-,TRBJ2-6
CATSRDGTGYEQYF,TRBV15,-,TRBJ2-7
CASTYLTGGASGANVLTF,TRBV2,TRBD1,TRBJ2-6
CASSLGSGGAPDTQYF,TRBV7-6,TRBD2,TRBJ2-3
CASSSPTSGGLDEQFF,TRBV7-3,TRBD2,TRBJ2-1
CASSIRDSSTNYGYTF,TRBV19,TRBD1,TRBJ1-2
CASSTQGTGRGSTQYF,TRBV19,TRBD1,TRBJ2-5
CASREGGLETQYF,TRBV28,-,TRBJ2-5
CASSPGRGSYGYTF,TRBV3-1/TRBV3-2,-,TRBJ1-2
CATQDNGGPNEKLFF,TRBV15,-,TRBJ1-4